This TCR beta chain was obtained from a study of blood T cell repertoires in COVID-19. Across the whole study: Both acute and convalescent COVID-19 samples were obtained from the United States, Italy and Spain.

This CDR3 contains 13 residues. With 5 bases clipped from V and 5 bases from J, the junction kept 3 bases outside the gene matches. This table comes from immunoSEQ multiplex PCR, and its TCRdb copy is limited to in-frame clones, with some not included. This table has about 300,000 clones, around four fifths appearing once. Source material: peripheral blood. This sequence was found in a woman aged 45-60 years with acute or convalescent COVID-19. The J gene is TRBJ2-1, the V gene TRBV12-3 or TRBV12-4; 7 bases match TRBD2. The CDR3 nucleotides read TGTGCCAGCAGTCGCCGGGAGGACAATGAGCAGTTCTTC. It translates to CASSRREDNEQFF.